The sample holds a few counts of the clone carrying this T cell receptor (beta chain). What it binds is unknown. Barcoded TCR alpha and TCR beta cDNA libraries with UMIs came from 5'RACE using constant-segment primers. From the 5' RACE reads, TCRdb called clonotypes with MiXCR, one entry per CDR3 protein. The data contain approximately 400,000 distinct CDR3 sequences, over 15% of them singletons. The V gene lost 5 bases and the J gene lost 4 bases, with 13 bases spanning the gap. The germline CDR1 and CDR2 sequences are SGHAT and FQNNGV. The CDR3 is made up of 14 amino acids. The data were obtained in a study of T-cell memory formation after mild COVID-19. Regarding the study as a whole: The study found balanced CD4/CD8 in clones contracting day 15 to 85 and a CD4+ lean in later expanders. Pre-infection memory harbored some responding clones, suggesting cross-reactive memory joined.

The material sequenced was PBMCs or a T cell subset sorted from them (not recorded which). The chain links TRBV11-2 to TRBJ2-3, with D hard to call. This receptor was taken from a young man who had mild COVID-19 (a few samples of this study predate the infection). Cell type and time point are not known. CDR3 region: CASSLLPASDTQYF. CDR3 DNA sequence: TGTGCCAGCAGCCTCCTCCCCGCCTCAGATACGCAGTATTTT.